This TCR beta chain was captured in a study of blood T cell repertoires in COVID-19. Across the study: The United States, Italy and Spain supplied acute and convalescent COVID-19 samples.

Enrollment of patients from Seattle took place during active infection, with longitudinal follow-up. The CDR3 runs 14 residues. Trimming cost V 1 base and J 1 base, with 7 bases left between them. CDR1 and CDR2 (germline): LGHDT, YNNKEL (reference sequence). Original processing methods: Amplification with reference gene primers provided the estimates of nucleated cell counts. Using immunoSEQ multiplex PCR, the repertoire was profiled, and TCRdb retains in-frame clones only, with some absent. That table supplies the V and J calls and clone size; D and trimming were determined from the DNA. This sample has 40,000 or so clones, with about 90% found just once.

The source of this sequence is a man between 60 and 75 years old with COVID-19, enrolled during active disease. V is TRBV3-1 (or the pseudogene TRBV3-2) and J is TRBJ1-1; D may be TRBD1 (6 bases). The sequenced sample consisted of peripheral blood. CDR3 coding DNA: TGTGCCAGCAGCCAAGTAGGGGGGAACACTGAAGCTTTCTTT. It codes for CASSQVGGNTEAFF.